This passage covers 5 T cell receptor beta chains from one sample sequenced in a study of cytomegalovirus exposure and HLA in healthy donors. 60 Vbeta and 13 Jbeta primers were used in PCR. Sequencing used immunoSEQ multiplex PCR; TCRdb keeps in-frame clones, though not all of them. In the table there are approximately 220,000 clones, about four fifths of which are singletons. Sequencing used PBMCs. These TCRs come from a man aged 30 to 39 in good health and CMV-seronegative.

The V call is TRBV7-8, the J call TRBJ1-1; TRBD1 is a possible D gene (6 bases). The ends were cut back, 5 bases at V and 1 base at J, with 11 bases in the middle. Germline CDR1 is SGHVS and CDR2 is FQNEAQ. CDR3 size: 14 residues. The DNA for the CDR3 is TGTGCCAGCAGCATGACAGGAAGGAACACTGAAGCTTTCTTT. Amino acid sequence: CASSMTGRNTEAFF. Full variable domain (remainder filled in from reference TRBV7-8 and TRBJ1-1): GAGVSQSPRYKVAKRGQDVALRCDPISGHVSLFWYQQALGQGPEFLTYFQNEAQLDKSGLPSDRFFAERPEGSVSTLKIQRTQQEDSAVYLCASSMTGRNTEAFFGQGTRLTVV.

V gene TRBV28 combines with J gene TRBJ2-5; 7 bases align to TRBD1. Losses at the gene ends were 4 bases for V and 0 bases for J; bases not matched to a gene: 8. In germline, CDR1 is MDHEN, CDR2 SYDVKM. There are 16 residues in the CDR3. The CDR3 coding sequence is TGTGCCAGCAGTTCTCGACAGGGCCGGTACCAAGAGACCCAGTACTTC. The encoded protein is CASSSRQGRYQETQYF.

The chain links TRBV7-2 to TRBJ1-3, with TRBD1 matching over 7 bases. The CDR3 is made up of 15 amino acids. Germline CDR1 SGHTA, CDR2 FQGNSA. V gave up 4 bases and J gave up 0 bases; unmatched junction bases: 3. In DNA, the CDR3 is TGTGCCAGCAGCTCAAGGGACAGCTCTGGAAACACCATATATTTT. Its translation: CASSSRDSSGNTIYF. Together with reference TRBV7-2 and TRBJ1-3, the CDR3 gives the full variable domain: GAGVSQSPSNKVTEKGKDVELRCDPISGHTALYWYRQSLGQGLEFLIYFQGNSAPDKSGLPSDRFSAERTGGSVSTLTIQRTQQEDSAVYLCASSSRDSSGNTIYFGEGSWLTVV.

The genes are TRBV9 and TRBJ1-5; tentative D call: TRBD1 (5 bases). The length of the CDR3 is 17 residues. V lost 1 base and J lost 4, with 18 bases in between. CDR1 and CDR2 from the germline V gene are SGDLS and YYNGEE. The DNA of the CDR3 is TGTGCCAGCAGCGTAAGACAGAATAGTATTGGTAATCAGCCCCAGCATTTT. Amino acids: CASSVRQNSIGNQPQHF.

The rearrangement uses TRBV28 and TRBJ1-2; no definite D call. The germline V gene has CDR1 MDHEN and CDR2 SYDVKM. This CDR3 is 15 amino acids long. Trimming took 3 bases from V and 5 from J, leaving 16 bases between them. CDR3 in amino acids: CASSLWQEGGYGYTF. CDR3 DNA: TGTGCCAGCAGTTTGTGGCAGGAGGGAGGGTATGGCTACACCTTC.